These 19 T cell receptor beta chains were all obtained from the same sample, sequenced in a study of shared clonotypes between healthy human individuals. The protocol was immunoSEQ multiplex PCR, while the TCRdb copy is restricted to in-frame clones and leaves out a portion. The sample contains about 2.1 million clones, about 94% of which appear only once. It was CD45RO-negative cells, positively selected for CCR7, that made up naive CD8 cells, with terminally differentiated effector memory CD45RA+ cells excluded. Sequenced: naive CD8+ T cells from PBMCs. These receptors all stem from a man aged 18 to 30 in good health. Some clones in this sample may be carry-over from other donors' samples.

This clone was seen only once. The rearrangement joins TRBV6-1 to TRBJ2-3, with TRBD2 as a possible D gene (5 bases). Trimming pared 4 bases from V and 0 bases from J, leaving 8 bases between. This CDR3 contains 14 residues. Per germline, CDR1 MNHNS and CDR2 SASEGT. CDR3 DNA sequence: TGTGCCAGCAGTGGAGGGATTAGCACAGATACGCAGTATTTT. Encoded protein: CASSGGISTDTQYF.

The chain has TRBV6-6 and TRBJ2-3; D remains ambiguous. The CDR3 length is 12 residues. With 5 bases removed from V and 1 base from J, the gap between germline ends came to 4 bases. The germline V gene has CDR1 MNHNY and CDR2 SVGAGI (reference sequence). In nucleotides, the CDR3 is TGTGCCAGCAGTCAGGGCACAGATACGCAGTATTTT. It translates to CASSQGTDTQYF.

The V call is TRBV11-2, the J call TRBJ2-3; D call uncertain. Trimming stripped 4 bases from V and 5 bases from J, with 16 bases between. Looked up from germline, CDR1 is SGHAT and CDR2 is FQNNGV. The CDR3 loop spans 15 amino acids. This CDR3 is CASSYPLVALDTQYF. CDR3 DNA: TGTGCCAGCAGCTACCCGTTGGTCGCCCTAGATACGCAGTATTTT.

V gene TRBV7-9 combines with J gene TRBJ1-1; D is ambiguous. Germline CDR1 SEHNR, CDR2 FQNEAQ (reference sequence). Trimming left V 5 bases short and J 3 bases short, with 13 bases between. There are 14 residues in the CDR3. The chain's CDR3 is CASSPPRRYTEAFF. The CDR3 nucleotides are TGTGCCAGCAGCCCCCCTCGGAGGTACACTGAAGCTTTCTTT.

The chain uses TRBV13 and TRBJ1-3; tentatively, D is TRBD1 (5 bases). Germline CDR1 is PRHDT and CDR2 is FYEKMQ (reference sequence). Trimming stripped 0 bases from V and 1 base from J, with 16 bases between. The length of the CDR3 is 18 residues. As DNA, the CDR3 is TGTGCCAGCAGCTTAGGAAGGGCCCGGGGCCCATCTGGAAACACCATATATTTT. The encoded protein is CASSLGRARGPSGNTIYF.

This clone was detected only once. The V gene is TRBV7-9, the J gene TRBJ2-7; D is possibly TRBD1 (5 bases). CDR1 and CDR2 (germline): SEHNR, FQNEAQ (reference sequence). The CDR3 runs 14 residues. The germline V and J ends were trimmed by 3 bases and 1 base, with 10 bases remaining between them. CDR3 DNA: TGTGCCAGCAGCTTGCAGGGTGGATCCTACGAGCAGTACTTC. Protein product: CASSLQGGSYEQYF.

The chain uses TRBV15 and TRBJ1-1; D is undetermined. The CDR3 totals 15 residues. V was trimmed by 4 bases and J by 2 bases, leaving 14 bases between them. The germline V gene encodes CDR1 LNHNV and CDR2 YYDKDF (reference sequence). CDR3: CATSIGIRLNTEAFF. CDR3 DNA: TGTGCCACCAGCATTGGTATCAGACTAAACACTGAAGCTTTCTTT.

The V call is TRBV4-1, the J call TRBJ2-7; 12 nucleotides agree with TRBD2. From germline, CDR1 is MGHRA and CDR2 YSYEKL. The CDR3 spans 17 residues. The V gene end was trimmed by 2 bases and the J gene end by 5 bases; junction bases not matched to a gene: 10. Here the CDR3 reads CASSQRMTSGSGHEQYF. CDR3 DNA sequence: TGCGCCAGCAGCCAACGTATGACTAGCGGGAGTGGCCACGAGCAGTACTTC.

The chain employs TRBV9 and TRBJ2-7; perhaps TRBD1 as D (6 bases). V was clipped by 4 bases and J by 2 bases, with 16 bases between them. The CDR3 is 15 amino acids. The germline gives CDR1 SGDLS, CDR2 YYNGEE. CDR3 in DNA: TGTGCCAGCAGCCCATCACTTCAGGGGACCTACGAGCAGTACTTC. Amino acids: CASSPSLQGTYEQYF.

The chain carries TRBV6-5 and TRBJ1-1, with D possibly being TRBD1 (6 bases). CDR3 length equals 12 residues. Germline values: CDR1 MNHEY, CDR2 SVGAGI. V lost 10 bases, J lost 3 bases, and 12 bases lay in between. The CDR3 DNA reads TGTGCCACACAGAACAGGGACACTGAAGCTTTCTTT. This sequence encodes CATQNRDTEAFF.

Here the CDR3 DNA reads TGTGCCAGCAGTTCTGGGGGGGCAGCGGGTAGCAATCAGCCCCAGCATTTT. Encoded protein: CASSSGGAAGSNQPQHF. The chain employs TRBV25-1 and TRBJ1-5; D possibly corresponds to TRBD1 (6 bases). This CDR3 comprises 17 residues. The germline V gene has CDR1 MGHDK and CDR2 SYGVNS. V was pared by 5 bases and J by 0 bases, with 17 bases between.

The CDR3 protein is CASSSWDLGPSYNEQFF. The CDR3, as DNA: TGTGCCAGCAGCTCCTGGGACCTGGGGCCCTCCTACAATGAGCAGTTCTTC. This chain connects TRBV5-6 to TRBJ2-1; TRBD1 or TRBD2 may be the D gene (5 bases each). The germline V gene has CDR1 SGHDT and CDR2 YYEEEE. The CDR3 runs to 17 residues. The V end lost 3 bases, the J end lost 0 bases, and 16 bases lay between the germline ends.

Notes on this clone: Distinct nucleotide sequences in the sample also encode this CDR3. The V call is TRBV28, the J call TRBJ2-1; D gene unclear. The CDR3 loop spans 14 amino acids. The germline gives CDR1 MDHEN, CDR2 SYDVKM. Trimming took 3 bases from V and 3 from J, leaving 9 bases between them. The CDR3 DNA is TGTGCCAGCAGTTTGGAACAAATCTACAATGAGCAGTTCTTC. It is translated as CASSLEQIYNEQFF.

This chain links TRBV7-9 with TRBJ2-5, with 7 positions matching TRBD1. Per germline, CDR1 SEHNR and CDR2 FQNEAQ (reference sequence). With V trimmed by 5 bases and J by 0 bases, 3 bases remained unmatched. The CDR3 totals 14 residues. CDR3 DNA sequence: TGTGCCAGCAGCACCCAGGGGGACCAAGAGACCCAGTACTTC. This sequence encodes CASSTQGDQETQYF.

This chain connects TRBV25-1 to TRBJ1-4; 9 bases are shared with TRBD1. This CDR3 spans 13 amino acids. V trimming: 8 bases; J trimming: 8 bases; junction bases outside the gene matches: 6. CDR1 and CDR2 from the germline V gene are MGHDK and SYGVNS. CDR3 amino acids: CASGDRVREKLFF. Here the CDR3 DNA reads TGTGCCAGCGGGGACAGGGTAAGGGAAAAACTGTTTTTT.

This chain uses TRBV15 with TRBJ2-1; D perhaps matches TRBD2 (6 bases). CDR1 is LNHNV, CDR2 YYDKDF, per germline (reference sequence). V was clipped by 0 bases and J by 8 bases, with 14 bases between them. The CDR3 consists of 15 residues. The CDR3 here is CATSRDRGGLHEQFF. CDR3 DNA: TGTGCCACCAGCAGAGATCGGGGAGGACTCCATGAGCAGTTCTTC.

Worth noting for this clone: Other DNA sequences within the sample encode an identical CDR3. This rearrangement joins TRBV7-9 to TRBJ2-7; D gene ambiguous. Trimming stripped 1 base from V and 3 bases from J, with 7 bases between. Per the germline V gene, CDR1 is SEHNR and CDR2 is FQNEAQ (reference sequence). The CDR3 covers 13 residues. DNA of the CDR3: TGTGCCAGCAGCTTAGGGGAACTCTACGAGCAGTACTTC. It translates to CASSLGELYEQYF.

The CDR3 DNA reads TGTGCCAGCATTGGGACTAGCAGCAATGAGCAGTTCTTC. This gives the protein CASIGTSSNEQFF. The chain recombines TRBV21-1 with TRBJ2-1; the table's D call, TRBD2, has no DNA check behind it. TRBV21-1 is a documented pseudogene. The CDR3 extends over 13 amino acids.

The genes are TRBV4-3 and TRBJ1-1, with TRBD1 matching 7 bases. V was clipped by 6 bases and J by 5 bases; unmatched bases: 12. The CDR3 loop spans 15 amino acids. CDR1 and CDR2 (germline): LGHNA, YSLEER. The CDR3 is CASSHPQGGRTEAFF. The CDR3 DNA follows: TGCGCCAGCAGTCACCCCCAGGGGGGTCGGACTGAAGCTTTCTTT.